Presented here are 30 T cell receptor beta chains from one specimen sequenced in a study of cytomegalovirus exposure and HLA in healthy donors. In the PCR, 60 Vbeta and 13 Jbeta primers were used. Sequencing was performed with immunoSEQ multiplex PCR; in TCRdb, only in-frame clones are kept and a portion is missing. The sample contains about 130,000 clones, over 70% of which appear only once. Sequences were obtained from PBMCs. The origin of the receptors is a woman between 35 and 50 years old in good health and CMV-seronegative.

This clone came up once. V is TRBV27 and J is TRBJ2-1; maybe TRBD1 (5 bases). This CDR3 is 14 amino acids long. The V end lost 0 bases, the J end lost 8 bases, and 11 bases lay between the germline ends. Germline V gene sequence: CDR1 MNHEY, CDR2 SMNVEV (reference sequence). The chain's CDR3 is CASSLSGATDEQFF. The CDR3 nucleotides are TGTGCCAGCAGTTTATCAGGGGCCACCGATGAGCAGTTCTTC.

This clone came up once. J is TRBJ2-7 and V is TRBV2; D is possibly TRBD1 (6 bases). This CDR3 region has 15 residues. The germline V gene has CDR1 SNHLY and CDR2 FYNNEI. Trimming took 3 bases from V and 2 from J, leaving 14 bases between them. The CDR3 DNA sequence: TGTGCCAGCAGTGAGGGGGCAGGGTCTGCCTACGAGCAGTACTTC. This translates into CASSEGAGSAYEQYF.

J is TRBJ1-1 and V is TRBV28; D is possibly TRBD1 (5 bases). CDR1 and CDR2 from the germline V gene are MDHEN and SYDVKM. This CDR3 spans 14 amino acids. Trimming removed 6 bases from V and 1 base from J, with 12 bases in between. The CDR3 DNA follows: TGTGCCAGCAGCACGCAGGGTGAGAACACTGAAGCTTTCTTT. This sequence encodes CASSTQGENTEAFF.

V and J are TRBV5-6 and TRBJ2-1, with 8 bases identical to TRBD2. From germline, CDR1 is SGHDT and CDR2 YYEEEE. V trimming: 1 base; J trimming: 8 bases; junction bases outside the gene matches: 8. The CDR3 extends over 15 amino acids. The CDR3 DNA sequence: TGTGCCAGCAGCTTGTTGAGCGGGGGTGAGGATGAGCAGTTCTTC. Amino acid sequence: CASSLLSGGEDEQFF.

The rearrangement joins TRBV9 to TRBJ2-2; a weak D match, TRBD1 (5 bases). Between the trimmed V and J ends, which lost 3 bases and 7 bases, there was a span of 13 bases. Per germline, CDR1 SGDLS and CDR2 YYNGEE. The CDR3 extends over 14 amino acids. The CDR3: CASSGAGPGGELFF. The CDR3 DNA is TGTGCCAGCAGCGGGGCAGGGCCGGGCGGGGAGCTGTTTTTT.

The chain employs TRBV10-3 and TRBJ1-2; D may be TRBD1 (5 bases). Germline lookup yields CDR1 ENHRY and CDR2 SYGVKD. The germline V and J ends were trimmed by 7 bases and 4 bases, with 13 bases remaining between them. The CDR3 consists of 13 residues. The CDR3 protein is CAITSPDSYGYTF. The CDR3 DNA reads as TGTGCCATCACCTCACCTGACAGCTATGGCTACACCTTC.

The chain links TRBV5-6 to TRBJ2-1; D ambiguous. Trimming stripped 4 bases from V and 7 bases from J, with 9 bases between. The CDR3 is 12 residues long. Germline V gives CDR1 SGHDT, CDR2 YYEEEE. The CDR3 coding sequence is TGTGCCAGCAGCCTGACTCCTAATGAGCAGTTCTTC. Translated, it gives CASSLTPNEQFF.

This rearrangement joins TRBV5-4 to TRBJ2-4; D is uncertain. The germline gives CDR1 SGHNT, CDR2 YYREEE (reference sequence). V was pared by 5 bases and J by 0 bases, with 9 bases between. The CDR3 length is 14 residues. As DNA, the CDR3 is TGTGCCAGCAGTTTACAGACAGCCAAAAACATTCAGTACTTC. Amino acids: CASSLQTAKNIQYF.

The chain uses TRBV29-1 and TRBJ1-2; no definite D call. This CDR3 has 12 amino acids. Between the trimmed V and J ends, which lost 3 bases and 3 bases, there was a span of 8 bases. Germline loops: CDR1 SQVTM, CDR2 ANQGSEA. CDR3 in amino acids: CSVDNSYYGYTF. CDR3 coding DNA: TGCAGCGTTGACAATAGCTACTATGGCTACACCTTC.

In DNA, the CDR3 is TGTGCCAGCAGCGCGGCGGCGGGAGTGGTCAATGAGCAGTTCTTC. Translation gives CASSAAAGVVNEQFF. The chain couples TRBV7-8 to TRBJ2-1; TRBD2 matches 7 bases. The CDR3 sequence is 15 residues long. Germline-derived CDR1 and CDR2 are SGHVS and FQNEAQ. After removal of 5 bases from V and 6 bases from J, the junction contained 10 bases not matched to a gene.

The V gene is TRBV6-6, the J gene TRBJ2-2; 7 bases fit TRBD1. Germline trimming cut 6 bases from V and 0 bases from J; bases unmatched to any gene: 4. CDR3 length equals 15 residues. Per the germline V gene, CDR1 is MNHNY and CDR2 is SVGAGI (reference sequence). Here the CDR3 reads CASSGDSANTGELFF. The CDR3 coding sequence is TGTGCCAGCAGCGGGGACAGCGCGAACACCGGGGAGCTGTTTTTT.

The chain carries TRBV7-9 and TRBJ1-6, with TRBD1 identical over 7 bases. Germline V CDR1 and CDR2: SEHNR, FQNEAQ (reference sequence). J lost 8 bases, V lost 6 bases, and 10 bases had no gene match. The CDR3 is 15 residues long. Here the CDR3 DNA reads TGTGCCAGCAGTCCCCCGGGACAGATGGATTCACCCCTCCACTTT. Encoded protein: CASSPPGQMDSPLHF.

The V call is TRBV19, the J call TRBJ1-4; the D gene is possibly TRBD1 (6 bases). Trimming stripped 1 base from V and 6 bases from J, with 12 bases between. The germline CDR1 and CDR2 sequences are LNHDA and SQIVND (reference sequence). The CDR3 contains 15 residues. The CDR3 here is CASSIAQGSDEKLFF. The CDR3 nucleotides read TGTGCCAGTAGTATAGCACAGGGTTCGGATGAAAAACTGTTTTTT.

The chain combines TRBV6-6 with TRBJ2-3; TRBD2 aligns across 11 bases. The CDR3 extends over 15 amino acids. With 7 bases clipped from V and 6 bases from J, the junction kept 9 bases outside the gene matches. The germline V gene encodes CDR1 MNHNY and CDR2 SVGAGI (reference sequence). This chain's CDR3 is CASNPGLADYDTQYF. In DNA, the CDR3 is TGTGCCAGCAACCCGGGACTAGCGGATTACGATACGCAGTATTTT.

The CDR3 spells CASSPGQGTEKLFF. CDR3 DNA: TGTGCCAGTAGCCCGGGACAGGGAACTGAAAAACTGTTTTTT. The J gene is TRBJ1-4, the V gene TRBV19; 9 positions match TRBD1. Germline CDR1 reads LNHDA; CDR2 reads SQIVND (reference sequence). The CDR3 consists of 14 residues. V lost 6 bases, J lost 7 bases, and 6 bases stayed unmatched. The full variable domain, in which reference TRBV19 and TRBJ1-4 provide the parts outside the CDR3, is DGGITQSPKYLFRKEGQNVTLSCEQNLNHDAMYWYRQDPGQGLRLIYYSQIVNDFQKGDIAEGYSVSREKKESFPLTVTSAQKNPTAFYLCASSPGQGTEKLFFGSGTQLSVL.

The V call is TRBV13, the J call TRBJ2-1; the match to TRBD2 covers 9 bases. J gave up 4 bases and V 7 bases, and 11 bases lay outside the gene matches. From germline, CDR1 is PRHDT and CDR2 FYEKMQ (reference sequence). This CDR3 contains 16 residues. CDR3 residues: CASTPEAGGFYNEQFF. The CDR3 DNA reads as TGTGCCAGCACTCCGGAAGCGGGGGGTTTTTACAATGAGCAGTTCTTC. Full variable domain (rest looked up from reference TRBV13 and TRBJ2-1): AAGVIQSPRHLIKEKRETATLKCYPIPRHDTVYWYQQGPGQDPQFLISFYEKMQSDKGSIPDRFSAQQFSDYHSELNMSSLELGDSALYFCASTPEAGGFYNEQFFGPGTRLTVL.

This clone appeared once. The gene calls are TRBV7-9 and TRBJ2-2; 11 bases are a match to TRBD2. Germline CDR1 and CDR2: SEHNR and FQNEAQ (reference sequence). The trim removed 5 bases at V and 3 bases at J, leaving 5 bases unmatched. The CDR3 extends over 16 amino acids. In DNA, the CDR3 is TGTGCCAGCAGCCCGCTAGCGGGAGGATACACCGGGGAGCTGTTTTTT. Translated: CASSPLAGGYTGELFF.

This rearrangement joins TRBV7-6 to TRBJ2-7; perhaps TRBD1 as D (6 bases). CDR1 and CDR2 from the germline V gene are SGHVS and FNYEAQ. The V and J ends lost 4 bases and 3 bases respectively, with 7 bases between them. The CDR3 length is 12 residues. CDR3 in amino acids: CASSSQGYEQYF. The CDR3 nucleotides are TGTGCCAGCAGCTCACAGGGCTACGAGCAGTACTTC.

This CDR3 reads CAVGVGQPQHF. The CDR3 nucleotides read TGTGCCGTCGGGGTGGGTCAGCCCCAGCATTTT. This chain joins TRBV6-5 and TRBJ1-5; D gene uncertain. Germline V gene data show CDR1 as MNHEY and CDR2 as SVGAGI. The CDR3 covers 11 residues. Trimming shortened V by 11 bases and J by 6 bases, and 11 bases separated the two germline ends.

This clone was observed a few times. The V and J genes are TRBV5-1 and TRBJ1-4; TRBD1 might be the D (6 bases). Trimming took 4 bases from V and 7 from J, leaving 8 bases between them. The germline V gene has CDR1 SGHRS and CDR2 YFSETQ. CDR3 length: 12 amino acids. CDR3 bases: TGCGCCAGCAGCGTGACAGGTGAAAAACTGTTTTTT. It codes for CASSVTGEKLFF.

This chain connects TRBV27 to TRBJ1-2; TRBD1 aligns across 7 bases. Germline CDR1 reads MNHEY; CDR2 reads SMNVEV (reference sequence). The CDR3 contains 13 residues. Trimming cost V 8 bases and J 4 bases; bases outside gene matches: 7. CDR3 residues: CASGQAFSYGYTF. CDR3 DNA: TGTGCCAGCGGACAGGCATTTTCCTATGGCTACACCTTC.

This rearrangement joins TRBV7-9 to TRBJ1-1; D remains unclear. There are 15 residues in the CDR3. Germline V gene lookup returns CDR1 SEHNR and CDR2 FQNEAQ (reference sequence). Trimming took 0 bases from V and 4 from J, leaving 12 bases between them. The CDR3 DNA reads TGTGCCAGCAGCTTAGCGCGTCCACCGGGCACTGAAGCTTTCTTT. Protein product: CASSLARPPGTEAFF.

The chain uses TRBV15 and TRBJ1-1; D gene ambiguous. The CDR3 has 14 residues. The germline CDR1 and CDR2 sequences are LNHNV and YYDKDF (reference sequence). Trimming pared 2 bases from V and 4 bases from J, leaving 11 bases between. The CDR3 nucleotides read TGTGCCACCAGCAGATCCGACACCTTCACTGAAGCTTTCTTT. This gives the protein CATSRSDTFTEAFF.

This chain links TRBV28 with TRBJ2-5, with 16 bases identical to TRBD2. CDR1 MDHEN and CDR2 SYDVKM come from the germline V gene. The CDR3 is made up of 20 amino acids. J gave up 0 bases and V 5 bases, and 12 bases lay outside the gene matches. The CDR3 reads CASSTEVGLAGGSYQETQYF. CDR3 DNA: TGTGCCAGCAGTACTGAGGTGGGACTAGCGGGAGGGTCGTACCAAGAGACCCAGTACTTC.

This chain uses TRBV2 with TRBJ2-3; 14 nucleotides align to TRBD2. The V and J ends lost 4 bases and 1 base, in that order; junction bases with no gene match: 7. This CDR3 is built from 18 residues. The germline V gene encodes CDR1 SNHLY and CDR2 FYNNEI. The CDR3 DNA reads TGTGCCAGCAGTGCCCTTGGACTAGCGGGGGGCCGCACAGATACGCAGTATTTT. Translation gives CASSALGLAGGRTDTQYF.

The chain is built from TRBV2 and TRBJ1-4; 10 nucleotides align to TRBD1. Germline lookup yields CDR1 SNHLY and CDR2 FYNNEI. The CDR3 is 13 residues long. The J segment lost 7 bases and the V segment lost 8 bases, leaving 4 bases of the junction unmatched. In DNA form, the CDR3 reads TGTGCCAGCGACCGGGACAGGGGTGAAAAACTGTTTTTT. Translation gives CASDRDRGEKLFF. Full variable domain (rest looked up from reference TRBV2 and TRBJ1-4): EPEVTQTPSHQVTQMGQEVILRCVPISNHLYFYWYRQILGQKVEFLVSFYNNEISEKSEIFDDQFSVERPDGSNFTLKIRSTKLEDSAMYFCASDRDRGEKLFFGSGTQLSVL.

V is TRBV9 and J is TRBJ2-5; D unclear. CDR1 and CDR2 from the germline V gene are SGDLS and YYNGEE. The CDR3 has 12 amino acids. The V end lost 3 bases, the J end lost 3 bases, and 6 bases lay between the germline ends. In nucleotides, the CDR3 is TGTGCCAGCAGCGCAGTTGAAGAGACCCAGTACTTC. Translating it yields CASSAVEETQYF.

The chain is built from TRBV4-2 and TRBJ2-7, with D maybe TRBD2 (5 bases). There are 15 residues in the CDR3. Germline lookup yields CDR1 LGHNA and CDR2 YNFKEQ. V was clipped by 3 bases and J by 0 bases, with 12 bases between them. CDR3 bases: TGTGCCAGCAGCCAGAGGGTATTGCCCTCCTACGAGCAGTACTTC. This encodes CASSQRVLPSYEQYF.

The chain couples TRBV2 to TRBJ2-1; 8 bases are a match to TRBD2. The CDR3 extends over 14 amino acids. CDR1 is SNHLY and CDR2 is FYNNEI in the germline V gene. Trimming took 8 bases from V and 10 from J; bases not matched to a gene: 13. This chain's CDR3 is CASEGSGGFGEQFF. CDR3 coding DNA: TGTGCCAGCGAGGGGAGCGGGGGATTTGGGGAGCAGTTCTTC.

The chain carries TRBV29-1 and TRBJ2-4, with TRBD2 identical over 10 bases. Germline loops: CDR1 SQVTM, CDR2 ANQGSEA. With 6 bases clipped from V and 3 bases from J, the junction kept 8 bases outside the gene matches. This CDR3 region has 15 residues. This CDR3 reads CSVGVPSGSKNIQYF. CDR3 DNA sequence: TGCAGCGTGGGGGTTCCTAGCGGGAGCAAAAACATTCAGTACTTC.